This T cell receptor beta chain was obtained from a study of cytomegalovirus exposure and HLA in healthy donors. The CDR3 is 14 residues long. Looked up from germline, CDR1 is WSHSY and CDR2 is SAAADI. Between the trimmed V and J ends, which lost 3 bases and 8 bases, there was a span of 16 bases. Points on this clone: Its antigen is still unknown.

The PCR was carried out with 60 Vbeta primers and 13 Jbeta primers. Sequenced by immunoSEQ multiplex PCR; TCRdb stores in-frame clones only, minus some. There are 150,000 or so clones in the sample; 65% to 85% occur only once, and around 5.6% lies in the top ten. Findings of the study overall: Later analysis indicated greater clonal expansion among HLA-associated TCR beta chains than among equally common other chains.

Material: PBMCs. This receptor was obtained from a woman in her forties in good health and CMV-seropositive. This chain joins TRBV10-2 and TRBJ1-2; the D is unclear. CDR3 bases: TGCGCCAGCAGTGATATCGAGGTCCTGTGGGGCTACACCTTC. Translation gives CASSDIEVLWGYTF.